The entry below gives a single T cell receptor beta chain sequence along with its context. This clone has more than one count but fewer than ten. Its binding antigen is unknown. Base qualities are not recorded, but no much larger clone differs from it by a single base. The data stem from a study of cytomegalovirus exposure and HLA in healthy donors (dated by TCRdb to about 2017). About the study as a whole: In an earlier analysis of around 540 of the donors, less than 350 Gb of sequence data and 95 million to 130 million unique TCR beta sequences from roughly 190 million T cells were reported. An early release covering around 630 HLA-typed donors comprised about 300 gigabases of sequencing data and roughly 86 million unique TCR sequences. Of the roughly 390 genotyped donors, approximately 82% fell in the genetic ancestry cluster associated with self-reported Caucasian donors. The aim of the study was to test whether cataloging public T cell receptors could identify signatures of past pathogen exposure. The study used immunosequencing to profile the T cell repertoires of 600 to 850 subjects and linked those repertoires to cytomegalovirus serostatus. Besides the first cohort of approximately 710 subjects, a separate validation cohort made up of 120 different subjects was used. High-throughput TCR immunosequencing, statistical association of individual TCRs with disease status, and machine learning were combined to predict cytomegalovirus infection status. In a later analysis, previously published TCR beta repertoires from fewer than 750 donors were re-analyzed and high-resolution HLA genotyping was added so that TCR occurrence patterns could be studied. The later analysis used no new phenotypic data to find candidate immune exposures, relying instead on TCR beta sequences and their occurrence across donors. An earlier analysis of approximately 640 of the donors applied high-throughput TCR beta sequencing to assess whether each TCR beta V gene segment acted as functional or pseudogenic. Donor age, sex, ethnicity and CMV serostatus were compiled alongside the repertoire data. Genome-wide SNP genotypes for about 65% of the 666 donors were used in a later genetic analysis, which treated that subset as a discovery cohort. Every repertoire in the discovery cohort had been generated on one and the same sequencing platform. HLA typing included class I and class II loci at four-digit resolution. The number of donors typed differed by locus, with 629-630 for A, B, C, DRB1 and DQB1, roughly 520 for DQA1, approximately 580 for DPA1, and around 450 for DPB1. Four or five DR-DQ haplotypes were handled as single units for association and clustering, since linkage in the cohort was strong. Among under 450 genotyped donors of the cohort, an average of roughly 240,000 unique TCR beta nucleotide sequences were sequenced per donor, around 20% of them non-productive.

Library creation used the immunoSEQ multiplex PCR assay. A mixture of 60 forward primers for TCR Vbeta segments and 13 reverse primers for TCR Jbeta segments was used in the multiplex PCR. A multiplex PCR assay on genomic DNA amplified the CDR3 region of rearranged TCR beta genes. On the Illumina HiSeq System, the amplified TCR beta libraries were sequenced as 87-base-pair reads. The study's own analysis went as follows. In a later analysis, 80 million or so unique TCR beta chains were counted across the approximately 620 repertoires, and roughly 11 million of these chains were shared by at least two donors. To remove PCR and sequencing errors, raw reads were error-corrected and collapsed into unique sequences using a nearest-neighbor algorithm that merged closely related sequences. Alignment of CDR3 sequences to IMGT reference sequences was used to assign V, D and J gene segments. For a sequence to be retained, at least a six-nucleotide match to both a V gene segment and a J gene segment was required. Rearrangements were called productive when the CDR3 lacked stop codons and stayed in frame with V and J; all others were non-productive. Following IMGT convention, CDR3 was defined as the stretch from the second conserved V-encoded cysteine to the conserved J-encoded phenylalanine. Sequences without an unambiguous match to a single V gene segment were excluded from the earlier analysis of approximately 560 of the donors. In an earlier analysis of 450 to 700 of the donors, V segments were called functional above 56.7% productive rearrangements and were called segregating when the between-donor standard deviation exceeded 5%. A statistical classification framework was built to diagnose cytomegalovirus status from the catalog of TCR beta chain sequences. V and J gene assignment, in a later analysis, came from comparing TCR nucleotide sequences with IMGT/GENE-DB human TR gene sequences. The TCRdist pipeline was used in a later analysis to assign CDR3 sequences and most-parsimonious VDJ recombination scenarios. A later analysis defined each TCR beta chain by its CDR3 amino acid sequence plus V-gene family, and excluded reads lacking a unique V-gene family. A later analysis removed several hundred highly shared, low-generation-probability nucleotide sequences to deal with suspected cross-contamination and a sequencing artifact. In a later analysis, a clonal expansion index for each public chain was calculated from normalized within-repertoire ranks of inferred template counts. In a later analysis, generation probabilities were computed with a VDJ recombination model fitted to out-of-frame rearrangements, and the resulting probabilities were checked against IGoR. Hypergeometric tests were used in a later analysis to score TCR-TCR, TCR-HLA and TCR-CMV co-occurrence, with a repertoire-size bias correction applied to the TCR pairs. False discovery rates were estimated in a later analysis by permuting HLA or CMV assignments 20 times. In a later analysis, co-occurring TCRs were grouped with DBSCAN, and TCRdist sequence similarity was added when clustering was performed within HLA-allele-positive subsets. For co-occurrence clustering, repertoires with fewer than 30,000 or more than 120,000 public chains were excluded, along with 5 or 6 repertoires with anomalous nucleotide sharing. TCRdb stores this immuneACCESS table with in-frame sequences only. Part of the clones is absent; in the studies checked, under half of the shortfall reflects unresolved V genes, and no reason is known for the rest. That table furnishes V, J and clone size, whereas the DNA furnished D and trimming. The sample table records about 120,000 clones; 81% of these occur just once. The leading ten clones occupy 2% to 2.5% of the sample.

The cohort comprised several hundred healthy bone marrow donors. All cohort members were sampled while nominally healthy, although unrecorded immune exposures were likely present. The donor was CMV seronegative and belonged to the group of 380 or so seronegative cohort members. A peripheral blood sample was collected from each donor, and TCR beta sequencing was performed on peripheral blood mononuclear cells. Genomic DNA extraction from the blood cell samples was performed with the Qiagen DNeasy Blood Extraction Kit. Paper-wide results and their limitations: The study gave a list of some 150 TCR beta chains associated with cytomegalovirus. While some public TCRs were present in many individuals, most TCR sequences turned up only very rarely across donors. A later analysis associated 16,951 TCR beta sequences with specific HLA alleles at a false discovery rate of 0.05. A later analysis found that TCR association rates varied across HLA loci, with DRB1 alleles showing the most associated TCRs and HLA-C alleles the fewest. V-gene and J-gene trimming of TCR beta chains was associated with a missense DCLRE1C variant in a later genetic analysis, and the association was replicated in an independent cohort. A further reported finding was that TCR beta sequences accurately predicted the HLA-A and HLA-B alleles for most subjects in the first cohort. The 87-base-pair reads could not distinguish some IMGT-functional V segments, including TRBV6-2 and TRBV6-3, so those segments were excluded. Sequencing depth was assumed to be roughly uniform across donors in the presence/absence analyses, though that assumption may not hold. In a later genetic analysis, fewer N-insertions in productive TCRs were reported among donors in an Asian-associated ancestry cluster than the roughly 700-donor mean. In a later analysis, HLA-associated TCR beta chains showed more clonal expansion and lower generation probabilities than non-associated chains that were equally common. An earlier analysis of approximately 530 of the donors showed that most TCR beta V segments appeared in productive rearrangements either about 90% or about 30% of the time, which broadly matched IMGT annotations. A later analysis reported that several top co-occurrence clusters appeared linked to parvovirus B19, influenza, CMV and Epstein-Barr virus. Because some donors lacked HLA typing at each locus, the association tests relied only on the typed subset. It was suggested by the authors that the approach could potentially be generalized to other disease states and immunological phenotypes. The classifier was reported to diagnose cytomegalovirus status with high specificity and sensitivity in both the original cohort and the validation cohort. Only TCR beta chains were sequenced in this cohort, and the absence of alpha or paired-chain data limited detectable features. When HLA alleles, especially DR and DQ, strongly co-occurred, TCR associations were difficult to assign to individual alleles. Correlated functional status among segregating V segments might be attributable to linkage disequilibrium, but an unknown experimental factor could not be ruled out. Because counts were too low, roughly 16 rarely observed V segments, including chromosome 9 orphons, were left out of the earlier analysis of 587 of the donors. The sequencing pipeline was judged likely to have produced a cluster of highly shared sequence variants as a technical artifact. In a later analysis, most CMV-associated TCR beta chains were found to appear HLA-restricted, with HLA associations seemingly driven largely by CMV exposure. For the cohort, immune exposure information was limited to CMV serostatus. A few of the identified cytomegalovirus-associated TCR beta chains were confirmed in vitro to be specific for cytomegalovirus antigens.

The junction carries 12 bases between V and J, which are trimmed by 6 bases and 7 bases respectively. The CDR3 runs 13 amino acids, cysteine and phenylalanine included. Of the read, only the CDR3 DNA is kept; its 39 bases are in frame from base 1. Reading the germline V gene gives CDR1 MNHNS and CDR2 SASEGT. Source material: PBMCs. Recombination connected TRBV6-1 to TRBJ1-4, with TRBD1 tentatively as D gene (5 bases match). The receptor comes from a middle-aged woman in good health and CMV-seronegative. The DNA sequence follows: TGTGCCAGCAGCGCAGGGATCGGTGAAAAACTGTTTTTT. Translation gives CASSAGIGEKLFF.